This entry is about one T cell receptor (beta chain). RNA, once extracted, was reverse transcribed into cDNA for use as the sequencing template. Repertoires were generated with immunoSEQ multiplex PCR, while TCRdb's copy carries only in-frame clones and drops some. The sample has under 350,000 clones, roughly 60% seen once; the top ten hold around 1.8%. These data belong to a study of CD8+ T cells in alopecia areata. Treatment specified: oral pan-JAK inhibitor, 5-10 mg twice daily. Deletions cut 0 bases from V and 4 bases from J, with 7 bases between. The germline V gene encodes CDR1 SGDLS and CDR2 YYNGEE. The CDR3 runs to 13 residues.

This clonotype originated in a human donor with alopecia areata. The sequencing here drew on CD4+ T cells sorted from blood, taken at week 24, from a patient treated with tofacitinib. The V call is TRBV9, the J call TRBJ2-5; D is undetermined. CDR3 sequence reads: CASSVVSGETQYF. For the CDR3, the DNA is TGTGCCAGCAGCGTAGTATCCGGAGAGACCCAGTACTTC.